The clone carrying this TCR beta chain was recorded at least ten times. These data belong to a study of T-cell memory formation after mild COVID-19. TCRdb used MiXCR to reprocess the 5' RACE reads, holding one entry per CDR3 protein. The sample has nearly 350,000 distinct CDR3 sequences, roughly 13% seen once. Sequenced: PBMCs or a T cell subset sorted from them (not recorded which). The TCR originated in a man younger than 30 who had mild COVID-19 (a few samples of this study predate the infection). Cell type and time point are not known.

The CDR3, as DNA: TGCAGCGTTGTGGGGGATAGAGAGCAGTTCTTC. It translates to CSVVGDREQFF. The chain links TRBV29-1 to TRBJ2-1; either TRBD1 or TRBD2 may fit D (5 bases each). Germline CDR1 is SQVTM and CDR2 is ANQGSEA. With 4 bases removed from V and 10 bases from J, the gap between germline ends came to 11 bases. The CDR3 is made up of 11 amino acids.